The 25 T cell receptor beta chains in this list originate from one sample, sequenced in a study of blood T cells in healthy people across ages. It was with a sample-barcoded 5' primer and a J-beta primer mix that a second PCR of roughly 7 to 12 cycles was run. Each CDR3 protein is one row after TCRdb ran MiXCR on the 5' RACE reads. The table records about 1,400,000 distinct CDR3 sequences, 45% to 70% of them present only once. The specimen was blood. The source is a man younger than 30 in good health.

V gene TRBV18 combines with J gene TRBJ2-4; the D gene is possibly TRBD1 (6 bases). Germline CDR1 is KGHSH and CDR2 is LQKENI. V was pared by 8 bases and J by 1 base, with 9 bases between. CDR3 length: 13 residues. The CDR3 sequence is CASAQGAKNIQYF. In DNA form, the CDR3 reads TGTGCCAGCGCTCAGGGGGCCAAAAACATTCAGTACTTC.

This clonotype was seen a few times. The chain recombines TRBV4-1 with TRBJ2-5; D unresolved. Per germline, CDR1 MGHRA and CDR2 YSYEKL. Trimming took 0 bases from V and 7 from J, leaving 3 bases between them. The CDR3 sequence is 11 residues long. The DNA of the CDR3 is TGCGCCAGCAGCCAAGAAGGGACCCAGTACTTC. Residues: CASSQEGTQYF.

The chain links TRBV6-1 to TRBJ1-2; TRBD1 aligns across 7 bases. The germline CDR1 and CDR2 sequences are MNHNS and SASEGT. The CDR3 totals 15 residues. V lost 5 bases to trimming and J lost 7 bases; unmatched junction nucleotides: 13. The CDR3 sequence: CASSPDRVGVVGYTF. In nucleotides, the CDR3 is TGTGCCAGCAGTCCAGACAGGGTAGGGGTCGTTGGCTACACCTTC.

V usage is TRBV2 and J usage is TRBJ1-1, with unresolved D. Looked up from germline, CDR1 is SNHLY and CDR2 is FYNNEI. The CDR3 totals 15 residues. V shed 2 bases and J shed 1 base, with 11 bases lying between them. CDR3 residues: CASSEYSIENTEAFF. DNA for the CDR3: TGTGCCAGCAGTGAATACAGCATTGAGAACACTGAAGCTTTCTTT. The full variable domain, in which reference TRBV2 and TRBJ1-1 provide the parts outside the CDR3, is EPEVTQTPSHQVTQMGQEVILRCVPISNHLYFYWYRQILGQKVEFLVSFYNNEISEKSEIFDDQFSVERPDGSNFTLKIRSTKLEDSAMYFCASSEYSIENTEAFFGQGTRLTVV.

The J gene is TRBJ2-3, the V gene TRBV6-6, with a possible D match to TRBD2 (6 bases). The ends were cut back, 6 bases at V and 0 bases at J, with 16 bases in the middle. This CDR3 is built from 16 residues. Germline V gene data show CDR1 as MNHNY and CDR2 as SVGAGI (reference sequence). The CDR3 region is CASRSGTSFSTDTQYF. The CDR3, as DNA: TGTGCCAGCAGATCCGGGACTTCCTTTAGCACAGATACGCAGTATTTT.

This clonotype appeared a single time. The V call is TRBV4-3, the J call TRBJ1-6; D ambiguous. Trimming removed 0 bases from V and 4 bases from J, with 13 bases in between. Germline-derived CDR1 and CDR2 are LGHNA and YSLEER. The CDR3 spans 17 residues. CDR3 protein: CASSQDPTINYNSPLHF. The CDR3 nucleotides read TGCGCCAGCAGCCAAGACCCTACCATTAATTATAATTCACCCCTCCACTTT.

V gene TRBV20-1 combines with J gene TRBJ2-3; 9 bases line up with TRBD1. V shed 7 bases, J shed 6 bases, and the junction held 11 bases outside the gene matches. The CDR3 is 14 amino acids. CDR1 DFQATT and CDR2 SNEGSKA come from the germline V gene (reference sequence). CDR3 loop: CSVSSTGGWDTQYF. DNA of the CDR3: TGCAGTGTGAGCTCGACAGGGGGTTGGGATACGCAGTATTTT.

Points on this clonotype: The junction departs from the called germline gene at one end, perhaps through a read error. The rearrangement uses TRBV20-1 and TRBJ2-3; D call uncertain. Germline V CDR1 and CDR2: DFQATT, SNEGSKA (reference sequence). The CDR3 extends over 12 amino acids. Written as DNA, the CDR3 is TGCAGTGGGGTCTACCACACAGATGCGCAGTATTTT. Its protein product is CSGVYHTDAQYF.

The chain joins TRBV3-1 to TRBJ2-1; 7 bases are shared with TRBD2. The CDR3 runs to 16 residues. Trimming cost V 0 bases and J 4 bases; bases outside gene matches: 6. Germline CDR1 is LGHDT and CDR2 is YNNKEL (reference sequence). In nucleotides, the CDR3 is TGTGCCAGCAGCCAAGATGGGGCGGGAGAATACAATGAGCAGTTCTTC. Its protein product is CASSQDGAGEYNEQFF.

This clonotype has just a few counts. At one end, the junction sequence differs from germline, possibly due to a read error. J is TRBJ2-5 and V is TRBV6-1; weak D call: TRBD2 (7 bases). The assigned J gene may be wrong: the sequence end matches TRBJ2-7 better. This CDR3 comprises 14 residues. The germline V gene has CDR1 MNHNS and CDR2 SASEGT. CDR3 nucleotides: TGTGCCGGCAGGGGAGGCGCGGGGGTCTACGAGCAGTACTTC. Protein: CAGRGGAGVYEQYF.

J is TRBJ2-7 and V is TRBV20-1; D could derive from TRBD1 or TRBD2 (5 bases each). There are 14 residues in the CDR3. Looked up from germline, CDR1 is DFQATT and CDR2 is SNEGSKA (reference sequence). V gave up 0 bases and J gave up 2 bases, with 11 bases separating them. CDR3 nucleotide sequence: TGCAGTGCTAGAGAGGGACCGGCAACCTACGAGCAGTACTTC. Encoded protein: CSAREGPATYEQYF.

This clonotype was counted only a few times. The chain links TRBV6-5 to TRBJ2-1; 7 positions match TRBD2. The CDR3 runs to 17 residues. Germline loops: CDR1 MNHEY, CDR2 SVGAGI. The ends lost 2 bases at V and 3 bases at J; junction bases unmatched: 10. CDR3 nucleotide sequence: TGTGCCAGCAGTTACCCTAACGGGCCGGGAGGCTACAATGAGCAGTTCTTC. Protein product: CASSYPNGPGGYNEQFF.

V gene TRBV7-9 combines with J gene TRBJ2-3; the match to TRBD2 covers 8 bases. Germline loops: CDR1 SEHNR, CDR2 FQNEAQ (reference sequence). V gave up 6 bases and J gave up 0 bases; unmatched junction bases: 5. The CDR3 has 15 residues. In DNA form, the CDR3 reads TGTGCCAGCAGGTCAAAGCGGGAGAGCACAGATACGCAGTATTTT. The encoded protein is CASRSKRESTDTQYF.

The rearrangement links TRBV4-1 to TRBJ1-1, with 9 bases fitting TRBD1. The J segment lost 5 bases and the V segment lost 2 bases, leaving 9 bases of the junction unmatched. The CDR3 contains 16 residues. Germline V gene sequence: CDR1 MGHRA, CDR2 YSYEKL. In nucleotides, the CDR3 is TGCGCCAGCAGCCAAAGACAACAGGGGGCGAAAACTGAAGCTTTCTTT. Translating gives CASSQRQQGAKTEAFF.

The rearrangement joins TRBV27 to TRBJ2-7; D might be TRBD1 (5 bases). This CDR3 spans 16 amino acids. V lost 3 bases, J lost 0 bases, and 15 bases lay in between. Germline CDR1 MNHEY, CDR2 SMNVEV (reference sequence). The DNA for the CDR3 is TGTGCCAGCAGTTTTGTCTGGGGCGATAGCTCCTACGAGCAGTACTTC. Its protein product is CASSFVWGDSSYEQYF.

The V gene is TRBV18, the J gene TRBJ2-1, with TRBD2 identical over 7 bases. Unmatched junction bases numbered 4, after V lost 2 bases and J lost 0 bases. The CDR3 totals 16 residues. Germline CDR1 is KGHSH and CDR2 is LQKENI. The CDR3 DNA sequence: TGTGCCAGCTCACCAGAGCGGGGCAGCTCCTACAATGAGCAGTTCTTC. Its translation is CASSPERGSSYNEQFF.

The chain employs TRBV2 and TRBJ1-1; no firm D call. The CDR3 is made up of 13 amino acids. CDR1 and CDR2 from the germline V gene are SNHLY and FYNNEI. The ends were cut back, 7 bases at V and 3 bases at J, with 12 bases in the middle. CDR3 DNA: TGTGCCAGCAAGCTAGGGCGGGACACTGAAGCTTTCTTT. Translating gives CASKLGRDTEAFF. The full variable domain, in which reference TRBV2 and TRBJ1-1 provide the parts outside the CDR3, is EPEVTQTPSHQVTQMGQEVILRCVPISNHLYFYWYRQILGQKVEFLVSFYNNEISEKSEIFDDQFSVERPDGSNFTLKIRSTKLEDSAMYFCASKLGRDTEAFFGQGTRLTVV.

The chain recombines TRBV13 with TRBJ2-3, with D tentatively TRBD2 (6 bases). Germline V CDR1 and CDR2: PRHDT, FYEKMQ (reference sequence). The CDR3 loop spans 14 amino acids. The V end lost 7 bases, the J end lost 6 bases, and 17 bases lay between the germline ends. The CDR3 nucleotides read TGTGCCAGCAAGGAGTGGGGACTTCAGGATACGCAGTATTTT. This encodes CASKEWGLQDTQYF. Combining the CDR3 with reference TRBV13 and TRBJ2-3 gives the whole variable domain AAGVIQSPRHLIKEKRETATLKCYPIPRHDTVYWYQQGPGQDPQFLISFYEKMQSDKGSIPDRFSAQQFSDYHSELNMSSLELGDSALYFCASKEWGLQDTQYFGPGTRLTVL.

The rearrangement uses TRBV12-3 or TRBV12-4 and TRBJ2-7; D may match TRBD1 or TRBD2 (6 bases each). V was clipped by 5 bases and J by 4 bases, with 15 bases between them. The CDR3 has 14 residues. The CDR3, as DNA: TGTGCCAGCAGTCCCCAGAGGGGGGCTTACGAGCAGTACTTC. It yields the protein CASSPQRGAYEQYF.

This clonotype appeared a few times. The genes are TRBV5-1 and TRBJ2-6; 7 bases are shared with TRBD1. The V gene's germline CDR1 is SGHRS and CDR2 YFSETQ. Trimming took 3 bases from V and 3 from J; bases not matched to a gene: 3. The CDR3 is 15 amino acids. The CDR3 reads CASSSDRVGANVLTF. The CDR3 nucleotides read TGCGCCAGCAGCTCCGACAGGGTTGGGGCCAACGTCCTGACTTTC.

The rearrangement joins TRBV9 to TRBJ2-1; 8 bases agree with TRBD2. Germline V gives CDR1 SGDLS, CDR2 YYNGEE. V was pared by 3 bases and J by 9 bases, with 11 bases of the junction left unmatched. This CDR3 has 15 amino acids. The CDR3: CASSESPGGGVEQFF. The CDR3 DNA is TGTGCCAGCAGCGAGAGCCCGGGGGGGGGCGTTGAGCAGTTCTTC.

The chain carries TRBV2 and TRBJ1-6; weak D call: TRBD1 (6 bases). The CDR3 runs to 18 residues. Germline loops: CDR1 SNHLY, CDR2 FYNNEI. With 5 bases removed from V and 7 bases from J, the gap between germline ends came to 24 bases. CDR3: CASSTVSGGQRINSPLHF. The CDR3 DNA sequence: TGTGCCAGCAGTACCGTGAGCGGTGGACAGCGAATAAATTCACCCCTCCACTTT.

The rearrangement joins TRBV6-2 or TRBV6-3 to TRBJ2-5; 9 nucleotides line up with TRBD1. The DNA end is a closer match to TRBJ2-7, so the J assignment may be wrong. CDR1 and CDR2 (germline): MNHEY, SVGEGT. This CDR3 has 13 amino acids. CDR3 sequence reads: CASRGTGFYEQYF. The CDR3 nucleotides read TGTGCCAGCAGAGGGACAGGGTTCTACGAGCAGTACTTC.

This clonotype has ten or more counts. The chain joins TRBV29-1 to TRBJ1-1; D might be TRBD1 (6 bases). This CDR3 is 13 amino acids long. Germline lookup yields CDR1 SQVTM and CDR2 ANQGSEA. Between the trimmed V and J ends, which lost 6 bases and 5 bases, there was a span of 16 bases. CDR3 sequence (DNA): TGCAGCGTCGATGAACAGGGTCAAACTGAAGCTTTCTTT. It specifies CSVDEQGQTEAFF.

The V and J genes are TRBV7-2 and TRBJ2-3; 9 bases align to TRBD2. Per germline, CDR1 SGHTA and CDR2 FQGNSA. With V trimmed by 5 bases and J by 2 bases, 11 bases remained unmatched. This CDR3 contains 17 residues. The CDR3 spells CASSTWGSGGFTDTQYF. The CDR3 bases are TGTGCCAGCAGCACCTGGGGTAGCGGGGGTTTCACAGATACGCAGTATTTT.